The 20 T cell receptor beta chains listed next were all sequenced from one sample in a study of shared clonotypes between healthy human individuals. Libraries were prepared by immunoSEQ multiplex PCR; TCRdb keeps only in-frame clonotypes and omits some of them. The data show millions of clones, more than 80% seen once. Specimen: naive CD4+ T cells from PBMCs. The subset was: CD45RA+ positively selected. All receptors derive from a man aged 18 to 29 in good health. Some clones in this sample may be carry-over from other donors' samples.

V is TRBV28 and J is TRBJ1-1, with D possibly TRBD1 on 6 matching bases. V lost 3 bases and J 6 bases, leaving 17 bases between the germline ends. Germline V gene lookup returns CDR1 MDHEN and CDR2 SYDVKM. This CDR3 is 15 amino acids long. The CDR3 sequence: CASSFGRGRSAEAFF. In nucleotides, the CDR3 is TGTGCCAGCAGTTTTGGGAGGGGGAGAAGCGCTGAAGCTTTCTTT.

The chain combines TRBV9 with TRBJ2-1; 7 nucleotides align to TRBD2. The junction had 8 bases not matched to a gene; V was cut back by 3 bases and J by 5 bases. CDR3 length: 15 amino acids. Germline-derived CDR1 and CDR2 are SGDLS and YYNGEE. The CDR3 loop reads CASSESGIKDNEQFF. Written as DNA, the CDR3 is TGTGCCAGCAGCGAGAGCGGGATTAAGGACAATGAGCAGTTCTTC.

This clone was observed a single time. V usage is TRBV6-5 and J usage is TRBJ1-1; 9 nucleotides line up with TRBD1. The CDR3 length is 15 residues. Unmatched junction bases numbered 8, after V lost 5 bases and J lost 4 bases. Per germline, CDR1 MNHEY and CDR2 SVGAGI. The CDR3 region has the DNA TGTGCCAGCAGTCCTCGGACAGGGGACCGCACTGAAGCTTTCTTT. This gives the protein CASSPRTGDRTEAFF.

The rearrangement uses TRBV28 and TRBJ2-3; TRBD2 agrees at 8 bases. This CDR3 is 14 amino acids long. V was pared by 8 bases and J by 2 bases, with 6 bases of the junction left unmatched. The V gene's germline CDR1 is MDHEN and CDR2 SYDVKM. The DNA for the CDR3 is TGTGCCAGCTCCAGCGGGAGTGTCACAGATACGCAGTATTTT. The encoded protein is CASSSGSVTDTQYF.

Regarding this clone: The sample carries other DNA sequences with the same CDR3. V usage is TRBV28 and J usage is TRBJ1-4; no definite D call. The V and J ends lost 2 bases and 5 bases respectively, with 9 bases between them. Germline loops: CDR1 MDHEN, CDR2 SYDVKM. There are 14 residues in the CDR3. This CDR3 is CASSLTGINEKLFF. In DNA, the CDR3 is TGTGCCAGCAGTTTAACCGGAATAAATGAAAAACTGTTTTTT.

The chain joins TRBV30 to TRBJ2-3; the match to TRBD2 covers 9 bases. The germline V gene has CDR1 GTSNPN and CDR2 SVGIG (reference sequence). This CDR3 has 12 amino acids. The trim removed 5 bases at V and 10 bases at J, leaving 7 bases unmatched. The CDR3 coding sequence is TGTGCCTGGTCGCGGGAGGGCCTGCCGCAGTATTTT. This codes for CAWSREGLPQYF.

In regard to this clone: Within the sample, other DNA sequences also encode this same CDR3. The rearrangement links TRBV29-1 to TRBJ2-5; the match to TRBD1 covers 8 bases. Losses at the gene ends were 3 bases for V and 5 bases for J; bases not matched to a gene: 2. Germline CDR1 SQVTM, CDR2 ANQGSEA. The CDR3 loop spans 12 amino acids. The CDR3 reads CSVEGTGETQYF. CDR3 in DNA: TGCAGCGTTGAGGGGACAGGTGAGACCCAGTACTTC. Combining the CDR3 with reference TRBV29-1 and TRBJ2-5 gives the whole variable domain SAVISQKPSRDICQRGTSLTIQCQVDSQVTMMFWYRQQPGQSLTLIATANQGSEATYESGFVIDKFPISRPNLTFSTLTVSNMSPEDSSIYLCSVEGTGETQYFGPGTRLLVL.

V usage is TRBV27 and J usage is TRBJ2-5, with 8 bases identical to TRBD2. The V gene end was trimmed by 4 bases and the J gene end by 5 bases; junction bases not matched to a gene: 12. Germline-derived CDR1 and CDR2 are MNHEY and SMNVEV (reference sequence). The CDR3 consists of 16 residues. The CDR3 here is CASSYPISGAEETQYF. The CDR3 bases are TGTGCCAGCAGTTACCCCATTAGCGGGGCTGAGGAGACCCAGTACTTC.

V is TRBV29-1 and J is TRBJ2-2, with 11 bases identical to TRBD1. This CDR3 is built from 14 residues. In germline, CDR1 is SQVTM, CDR2 ANQGSEA. After removal of 7 bases from V and 4 bases from J, the junction contained 5 bases not matched to a gene. The CDR3 is CSAGQGVGTGELFF. The CDR3 DNA follows: TGCAGCGCGGGACAGGGGGTCGGCACCGGGGAGCTGTTTTTT.

The rearrangement links TRBV5-1 to TRBJ2-6; no clear D. V was pared by 2 bases and J by 12 bases, with 12 bases between. The length of the CDR3 is 13 residues. Germline CDR1 is SGHRS and CDR2 is YFSETQ. CDR3 in amino acids: CASSLPRLSVLTF. The CDR3 DNA sequence: TGCGCCAGCAGCTTACCAAGACTGAGCGTCCTGACTTTC.

The chain is built from TRBV25-1 and TRBJ2-7; no clear D. The CDR3 is made up of 11 amino acids. Germline lookup yields CDR1 MGHDK and CDR2 SYGVNS. Between the trimmed V and J ends, which lost 10 bases and 2 bases, there was a span of 9 bases. CDR3 DNA sequence: TGTGCCACTGGCAGTGCCTACGAGCAGTACTTC. Translating gives CATGSAYEQYF.

This rearrangement joins TRBV2 to TRBJ2-7; D is undetermined. Germline V lookup: CDR1 SNHLY, CDR2 FYNNEI. This CDR3 is built from 15 residues. Trimming removed 1 base from V and 2 bases from J, with 12 bases in between. The DNA for the CDR3 is TGTGCCAGCAGTGAAGAGAAGGGCCGTCCCTACGAGCAGTACTTC. Translated: CASSEEKGRPYEQYF.

The rearrangement links TRBV30 to TRBJ2-1, with 10 bases matching TRBD2. The CDR3 contains 15 residues. The germline gives CDR1 GTSNPN, CDR2 SVGIG (reference sequence). J gave up 6 bases and V 1 base, and 6 bases lay outside the gene matches. The CDR3 here is CAWSGYIAGGNEQFF. CDR3 sequence (DNA): TGTGCCTGGAGTGGGTATATAGCGGGAGGCAATGAGCAGTTCTTC.

This clone occurred once. Other DNA variants within this sample encode the same CDR3. This chain connects TRBV7-3 to TRBJ2-2; 10 positions agree with TRBD2. The CDR3 sequence is 15 residues long. The V and J ends lost 5 bases and 1 base, in that order; junction bases with no gene match: 1. Germline V lookup: CDR1 SGHTA, CDR2 FQGTGA. The DNA for the CDR3 is TGTGCCAGCAGCCGGACTAGCGGGAACACCGGGGAGCTGTTTTTT. Translated, it gives CASSRTSGNTGELFF. Using reference TRBV7-3 and TRBJ2-2 for the parts outside the CDR3, the full variable domain is GAGVSQTPSNKVTEKGKYVELRCDPISGHTALYWYRQSLGQGPEFLIYFQGTGAADDSGLPNDRFFAVRPEGSVSTLKIQRTERGDSAVYLCASSRTSGNTGELFFGEGSRLTVL.

The sample holds a few counts of this clone. Additional DNA sequences in this sample encode the identical CDR3. The chain recombines TRBV5-1 with TRBJ2-1; D uncertain. This CDR3 is 14 amino acids long. Trimming took off 0 bases at V and 0 bases at J, with 4 bases between the two ends. CDR1 and CDR2 (germline): SGHRS, YFSETQ. The DNA for the CDR3 is TGCGCCAGCAGCTTGGGTAGCTCCTACAATGAGCAGTTCTTC. This sequence encodes CASSLGSSYNEQFF.

The rearrangement joins TRBV7-2 to TRBJ2-1; 10 nucleotides line up with TRBD2. Germline lookup yields CDR1 SGHTA and CDR2 FQGNSA. The CDR3 length is 17 residues. V dropped 5 bases and J dropped 0; count of bases not matched to a gene: 7. The CDR3, as DNA: TGTGCCAGCAGCGTACGACCTAGCGGGAGCTCCTACAATGAGCAGTTCTTC. Translation gives CASSVRPSGSSYNEQFF.

The CDR3 bases are TGCGCCAGCAGCATCCGACAGGGAAGCCTAATAGGGACTAGCGGGCGAGATTCCTACAATGAGCAGTTCTTC. Its protein is CASSIRQGSLIGTSGRDSYNEQFF. The chain joins TRBV5-1 to TRBJ2-1, with 12 bases fitting TRBD2. The CDR3 runs to 24 residues. The V segment lost 4 bases and the J segment 1 base; nucleotides outside the gene matches: 27. Germline values: CDR1 SGHRS, CDR2 YFSETQ.

This chain connects TRBV6-6 to TRBJ1-2, with D possibly TRBD1 on 5 matching bases. The CDR3 contains 15 residues. Germline CDR1 is MNHNY and CDR2 is SVGAGI (reference sequence). V was trimmed by 0 bases and J by 4 bases, leaving 12 bases between them. The CDR3 reads CASSYSLQGPYGYTF. CDR3 coding DNA: TGTGCCAGCAGTTACTCCCTCCAGGGCCCCTATGGCTACACCTTC.

The genes are TRBV29-1 and TRBJ1-4, with 9 bases identical to TRBD1. V lost 3 bases, J lost 5 bases, and 4 bases stayed unmatched. Germline CDR1 is SQVTM and CDR2 is ANQGSEA. The CDR3 consists of 14 residues. In DNA, the CDR3 is TGCAGCGTTGATGGTGGGACAGGGAATGAAAAACTGTTTTTT. Translated: CSVDGGTGNEKLFF.

V gene TRBV5-5 combines with J gene TRBJ1-3; TRBD1 matches at 7 bases. J gave up 4 bases and V 0 bases, and 4 bases lay outside the gene matches. The CDR3 consists of 15 residues. Germline loops: CDR1 SGHKS, CDR2 YYEKEE (reference sequence). CDR3 nucleotide sequence: TGTGCCAGCAGCTTGGGACAGGGTTACGGAAACACCATATATTTT. Translated: CASSLGQGYGNTIYF.